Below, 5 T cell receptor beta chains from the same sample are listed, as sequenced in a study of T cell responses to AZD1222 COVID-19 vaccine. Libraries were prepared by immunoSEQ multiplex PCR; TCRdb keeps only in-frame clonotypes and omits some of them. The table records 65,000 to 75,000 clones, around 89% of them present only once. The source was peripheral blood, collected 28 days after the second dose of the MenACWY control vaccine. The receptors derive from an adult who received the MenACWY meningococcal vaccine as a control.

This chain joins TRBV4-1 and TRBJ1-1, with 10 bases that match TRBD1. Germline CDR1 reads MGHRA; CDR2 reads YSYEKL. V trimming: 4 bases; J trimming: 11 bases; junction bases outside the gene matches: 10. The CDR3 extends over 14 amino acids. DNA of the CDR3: TGCGCCAGCAGCCTCACTCCCGGGACAGGGGCGGCTTTCTTT. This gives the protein CASSLTPGTGAAFF.

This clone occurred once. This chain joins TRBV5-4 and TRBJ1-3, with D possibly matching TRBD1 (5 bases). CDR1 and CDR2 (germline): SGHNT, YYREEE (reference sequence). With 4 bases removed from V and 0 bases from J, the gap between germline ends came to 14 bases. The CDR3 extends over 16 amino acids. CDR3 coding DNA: TGTGCCAGCAGCCCAACCGTCGACAGCTCTGGAAACACCATATATTTT. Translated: CASSPTVDSSGNTIYF.

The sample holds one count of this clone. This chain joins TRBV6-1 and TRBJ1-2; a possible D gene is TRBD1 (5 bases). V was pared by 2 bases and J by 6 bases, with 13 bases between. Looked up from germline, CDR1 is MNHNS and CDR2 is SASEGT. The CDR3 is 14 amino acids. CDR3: CASSEFSGSDGYTF. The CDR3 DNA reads TGTGCCAGCAGTGAATTTTCAGGGTCGGATGGCTACACCTTC.

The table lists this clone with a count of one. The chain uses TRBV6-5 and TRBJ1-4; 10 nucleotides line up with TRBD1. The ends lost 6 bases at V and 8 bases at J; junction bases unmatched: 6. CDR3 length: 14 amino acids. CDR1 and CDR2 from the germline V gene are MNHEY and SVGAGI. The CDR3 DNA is TGTGCCAGCAGACCGGGACAGGGGCACGAAAAACTGTTTTTT. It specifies CASRPGQGHEKLFF.

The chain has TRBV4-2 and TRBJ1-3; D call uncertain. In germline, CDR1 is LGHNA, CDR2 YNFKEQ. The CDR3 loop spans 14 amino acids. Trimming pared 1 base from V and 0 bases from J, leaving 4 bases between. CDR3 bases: TGTGCCAGCAGCCAAGCCGACTCTGGAAACACCATATATTTT. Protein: CASSQADSGNTIYF.